These 21 T cell receptor beta chains were all obtained from the same sample, sequenced in a study of T-cell memory formation after mild COVID-19. In TCRdb, the 5' RACE reads were re-called with MiXCR into one record per CDR3 protein. Altogether a few hundred thousand distinct CDR3 sequences are present, 9.4% being singletons, with the ten largest covering under 25%. The material sequenced was PBMCs or a T cell subset sorted from them (not recorded which). The receptors stem from a man aged 18 to 29 who had mild COVID-19 (a few samples of this study predate the infection). Cell type and time point are not known.

The chain is built from TRBV18 and TRBJ2-5; 11 bases match TRBD2. The CDR3 spans 15 residues. V lost 5 bases to trimming and J lost 1 base; unmatched junction nucleotides: 3. Germline CDR1 reads KGHSH; CDR2 reads LQKENI. The CDR3 is CASSSLAGGQETQYF. The DNA for the CDR3 is TGTGCCAGCTCATCCCTAGCGGGGGGCCAAGAGACCCAGTACTTC. Combining the CDR3 with reference TRBV18 and TRBJ2-5 gives the whole variable domain NAGVMQNPRHLVRRRGQEARLRCSPMKGHSHVYWYRQLPEEGLKFMVYLQKENIIDESGMPKERFSAEFPKEGPSILRIQQVVRGDSAAYFCASSSLAGGQETQYFGPGTRLLVL.

The V call is TRBV5-4, the J call TRBJ2-3; D may correspond to TRBD1 or TRBD2 (6 bases each). V was cut by 0 bases and J by 8 bases, with 7 bases left in between. CDR3 length equals 12 residues. The germline V gene encodes CDR1 SGHNT and CDR2 YYREEE (reference sequence). CDR3 DNA: TGTGCCAGCAGCTTGGAGGGGGGTACGCAGTATTTT. Translation: CASSLEGGTQYF.

CDR3 nucleotide sequence: TGTGCCAGCAGCATCCTTCTGGGGTTGAAGGGCTACACCTTC. Amino acid sequence: CASSILLGLKGYTF. This sequence joins TRBV13 and TRBJ1-2; no definite D call. The germline CDR1 and CDR2 sequences are PRHDT and FYEKMQ (reference sequence). The CDR3 totals 14 residues. V lost 5 bases and J 8 bases, leaving 18 bases between the germline ends.

V and J are TRBV7-9 and TRBJ2-2; 7 nucleotides align to TRBD1. After removal of 5 bases from V and 0 bases from J, the junction contained 3 bases not matched to a gene. CDR1 and CDR2 (germline): SEHNR, FQNEAQ (reference sequence). The CDR3 loop spans 15 amino acids. CDR3 DNA: TGTGCCAGCAGCATTCAGGGGGCGAACACCGGGGAGCTGTTTTTT. Protein sequence: CASSIQGANTGELFF.

This clonotype was seen ten or more times. The chain recombines TRBV29-1 with TRBJ1-4; a possible D gene is TRBD1 (6 bases). Trimming pared 3 bases from V and 6 bases from J, leaving 11 bases between. The CDR3 spans 13 residues. From germline, CDR1 is SQVTM and CDR2 ANQGSEA. The CDR3 loop reads CSVEATGYEKLFF. The DNA of the CDR3 is TGCAGCGTTGAGGCAACAGGGTATGAAAAACTGTTTTTT.

This clonotype was counted between two and nine times. The chain uses TRBV10-3 and TRBJ1-2; D uncertain. This CDR3 comprises 12 residues. The germline V and J ends were trimmed by 4 bases and 3 bases, with 6 bases remaining between them. Looked up from germline, CDR1 is ENHRY and CDR2 is SYGVKD. The CDR3 spells CAISGADYGYTF. The CDR3 bases are TGTGCCATCAGTGGGGCGGACTATGGCTACACCTTC.

The chain couples TRBV4-1 to TRBJ1-4; 8 nucleotides line up with TRBD1. J gave up 2 bases and V 4 bases, and 3 bases lay outside the gene matches. The germline V gene has CDR1 MGHRA and CDR2 YSYEKL. The CDR3 is 15 amino acids. CDR3 sequence (DNA): TGCGCCAGCAGCCTAGACAGGGGTACTAATGAAAAACTGTTTTTT. This encodes CASSLDRGTNEKLFF.

This clonotype was observed a few times. V usage is TRBV6-5 and J usage is TRBJ2-7, with D tentatively TRBD1 or TRBD2 (5 bases each). Trimming stripped 2 bases from V and 6 bases from J, with 20 bases between. This CDR3 contains 16 residues. CDR1 and CDR2 (germline): MNHEY, SVGAGI. DNA of the CDR3: TGTGCCAGCAGTTACAGACGGCGACTGCGAGGGGTCGAGCAGTACTTC. This translates into CASSYRRRLRGVEQYF.

This clonotype turned up a few times. Here the CDR3 reads CASSQPVGEQYF. Here the CDR3 DNA reads TGTGCCAGCAGCCAACCCGTGGGCGAGCAGTACTTC. The chain has TRBV7-9 and TRBJ2-7; D not resolved. Germline loops: CDR1 SEHNR, CDR2 FQNEAQ (reference sequence). CDR3 length: 12 residues. V was shortened by 5 bases and J by 6 bases, with 11 bases between the two germline ends.

This clonotype has a handful of counts. V and J are TRBV5-1 and TRBJ2-7; no definite D call. Germline V gene data show CDR1 as SGHRS and CDR2 as YFSETQ. Trimming left V 0 bases short and J 6 bases short, with 13 bases between. This CDR3 has 14 residues. Here the CDR3 DNA reads TGCGCCAGCAGCTTGGTAGTGGCCGTATCCGAGCAGTACTTC. The encoded protein is CASSLVVAVSEQYF.

This sequence joins TRBV15 and TRBJ1-3, with a weak D call TRBD1 (6 bases). Trimming took 5 bases from V and 7 from J, leaving 15 bases between them. The CDR3 runs to 14 residues. The V gene's germline CDR1 is LNHNV and CDR2 YYDKDF (reference sequence). The CDR3: CATSSGQTPNTIYF. The CDR3 DNA reads TGTGCCACCAGCTCGGGACAAACTCCGAACACCATATATTTT.

In its sample, this clonotype was seen many times. The chain joins TRBV11-2 to TRBJ2-3; either TRBD1 or TRBD2 may fit D (6 bases each). Germline values: CDR1 SGHAT, CDR2 FQNNGV. V lost 3 bases and J 4 bases, leaving 14 bases between the germline ends. There are 15 residues in the CDR3. The CDR3 loop reads CASSFGPRGADTQYF. The CDR3, as DNA: TGTGCCAGCAGCTTCGGACCGAGGGGGGCAGATACGCAGTATTTT.

In this sample, this clonotype turned up a few times. The chain combines TRBV6-2 or TRBV6-3 with TRBJ1-1; 7 bases are shared with TRBD1. Germline values: CDR1 MNHEY, CDR2 SVGEGT. The V and J ends lost 5 bases and 3 bases, in that order; junction bases with no gene match: 9. This CDR3 contains 15 residues. CDR3 loop: CASSPGTAPDTEAFF. The CDR3 nucleotides read TGTGCCAGCAGTCCCGGGACAGCCCCGGACACTGAAGCTTTCTTT.

This clonotype was seen ten or more times. This chain joins TRBV9 and TRBJ2-3; weak D call: TRBD2 (5 bases). In germline, CDR1 is SGDLS, CDR2 YYNGEE. Between the trimmed V and J ends, which lost 5 bases and 1 base, there was a span of 11 bases. The CDR3 extends over 14 amino acids. The CDR3 DNA reads as TGTGCCAGCAGTGAGGGTGGTGGCACAGATACGCAGTATTTT. Encoded protein: CASSEGGGTDTQYF.

This clonotype was observed a handful of times. The chain combines TRBV5-1 with TRBJ2-3, with D possibly TRBD2 on 6 matching bases. CDR1 is SGHRS and CDR2 is YFSETQ in the germline V gene. The CDR3 consists of 16 residues. V lost 4 bases and J lost 9, with 24 bases in between. The CDR3 nucleotides read TGCGCCAGCAGCCGACCGGGTAGGGTAGGGACTTCGACGCAGTATTTT. Encoded protein: CASSRPGRVGTSTQYF.

This chain uses TRBV7-3 with TRBJ2-1; possible D gene TRBD2, 7 bases. V was trimmed by 5 bases and J by 7 bases, leaving 15 bases between them. The CDR3 extends over 14 amino acids. Germline V gene lookup returns CDR1 SGHTA and CDR2 FQGTGA. The CDR3 reads CASSPPGGRNEQFF. In nucleotides, the CDR3 is TGTGCCAGCAGCCCACCCGGGGGGCGGAATGAGCAGTTCTTC.

The CDR3 region has the DNA TGTGCCAGCAGTTTAGGTTCCCAGGGGACTGAAGCTTTCTTT. Amino acid sequence: CASSLGSQGTEAFF. This sequence joins TRBV12-3 or TRBV12-4 and TRBJ1-1; tentatively, D is TRBD1 (6 bases). The CDR3 has 14 residues. V lost 1 base to trimming and J lost 5 bases, with 11 bases between them.

This clonotype was seen repeatedly, ten times or more. V gene TRBV7-2 combines with J gene TRBJ2-3, with D tentatively TRBD1 or TRBD2 (5 bases each). CDR1 SGHTA and CDR2 FQGNSA come from the germline V gene. The CDR3 extends over 13 amino acids. The V gene lost 4 bases and the J gene lost 3 bases, with 8 bases spanning the gap. The CDR3 sequence is CASSSGRTDTQYF. In DNA, the CDR3 is TGTGCCAGCAGCTCGGGACGTACAGATACGCAGTATTTT.

The table lists this clonotype with many counts. The chain carries TRBV7-2 and TRBJ1-6, with 7 bases aligning to TRBD1. This CDR3 is built from 15 residues. CDR1 SGHTA and CDR2 FQGNSA come from the germline V gene. Unmatched junction bases numbered 8, after V lost 1 base and J lost 11 bases. CDR3 residues: CASSLGRQGMPPLHF. CDR3 bases: TGTGCCAGCAGCTTAGGGAGACAGGGCATGCCACCCCTCCACTTT.

The rearrangement joins TRBV9 to TRBJ2-2, with a tentative D call TRBD2 (5 bases). The CDR3 contains 19 residues. V was trimmed by 2 bases and J by 5 bases, leaving 25 bases between them. Germline V gives CDR1 SGDLS, CDR2 YYNGEE. The chain's CDR3 is CASSVGRPGWRQMTGELFF. CDR3 nucleotides: TGTGCCAGCAGCGTTGGAAGGCCGGGATGGCGGCAAATGACCGGGGAGCTGTTTTTT.

This clonotype was seen only a few times. The V gene is TRBV11-2, the J gene TRBJ2-1; TRBD2 matches at 16 bases. V dropped 3 bases and J dropped 8; count of bases not matched to a gene: 4. Germline V gene lookup returns CDR1 SGHAT and CDR2 FQNNGV. CDR3 length equals 16 residues. The CDR3 here is CASSFGTSGGAHEQFF. The CDR3 nucleotides are TGTGCCAGCAGCTTCGGGACTAGCGGGGGGGCCCATGAGCAGTTCTTC.